Presented here are 15 T cell receptor beta chains from one specimen sequenced in a study of CD8 T cells in Susac syndrome. Random-hexamer reverse transcription was applied to about 0.45 to 1 ug RNA. TCRdb re-derived calls from the immunoSEQ multiplex PCR reads in MiXCR, one entry per CDR3 protein. The sample lists about 190,000 distinct CDR3 sequences, approximately 96% occurring once. Sequencing input: CD4+ T cells from PBMCs. Source of these receptors: a human donor with Susac syndrome.

This chain uses TRBV6-5 with TRBJ2-1, with unresolved D. V was trimmed by 4 bases and J by 1 base, leaving 17 bases between them. The V gene's germline CDR1 is MNHEY and CDR2 SVGAGI. The CDR3 length is 17 residues. The CDR3 reads CASSSPRRSTSYNEQFF. As DNA, the CDR3 is TGTGCCAGCAGTTCACCCCGTCGGTCAACATCCTACAATGAGCAGTTCTTC.

The V call is TRBV15, the J call TRBJ2-2, with 8 bases identical to TRBD2. The germline gives CDR1 LNHNV, CDR2 YYDKDF (reference sequence). V was clipped by 11 bases and J by 3 bases; unmatched bases: 5. The CDR3 is 13 residues long. CDR3 in amino acids: CAAGGGDTGELFF. CDR3 DNA sequence: TGTGCCGCCGGGGGGGGCGACACCGGGGAGCTGTTTTTT.

The chain employs TRBV7-3 and TRBJ2-7, with 9 bases that match TRBD1. CDR3 length equals 16 residues. Germline lookup yields CDR1 SGHTA and CDR2 FQGTGA. V lost 5 bases and J lost 3; bases outside the gene matches: 11. CDR3 protein: CASSQRGGTGSYEQYF. Written as DNA, the CDR3 is TGTGCCAGCAGCCAAAGGGGGGGGACAGGGAGCTACGAGCAGTACTTC. The full variable domain, its missing parts supplied by reference TRBV7-3 and TRBJ2-7, is GAGVSQTPSNKVTEKGKYVELRCDPISGHTALYWYRQSLGQGPEFLIYFQGTGAADDSGLPNDRFFAVRPEGSVSTLKIQRTERGDSAVYLCASSQRGGTGSYEQYFGPGTRLTVT.

The chain couples TRBV4-2 to TRBJ2-7; D is unclear. CDR1 and CDR2 (germline): LGHNA, YNFKEQ. Trimming removed 1 base at V and 6 bases at J, with 10 bases between. This CDR3 has 13 residues. DNA of the CDR3: TGTGCCAGCAGCCAAGCTCCCTTCCTCGAGCAGTACTTC. It is translated as CASSQAPFLEQYF.

The rearrangement links TRBV12-3 or TRBV12-4 to TRBJ2-3; perhaps TRBD2 as D (5 bases). Trimming shortened V by 6 bases and J by 2 bases, and 15 bases separated the two germline ends. The CDR3 totals 15 residues. The CDR3 nucleotides are TGTGCCAGCAGCCAACTAACGGGAAACACAGATACGCAGTATTTT. This encodes CASSQLTGNTDTQYF.

The CDR3 region is CASSEHPTYEQYF. CDR3 bases: TGTGCCAGCAGTGAACATCCGACCTACGAGCAGTACTTC. The chain couples TRBV2 to TRBJ2-7; unclear D gene. V was trimmed by 2 bases and J by 2 bases, leaving 7 bases between them. The length of the CDR3 is 13 residues. Germline V CDR1 and CDR2: SNHLY, FYNNEI.

The chain carries TRBV20-1 and TRBJ1-5, with 8 nucleotides matching TRBD1. The CDR3 totals 15 residues. Germline values: CDR1 DFQATT, CDR2 SNEGSKA (reference sequence). V trimming: 7 bases; J trimming: 2 bases; junction bases outside the gene matches: 10. This chain's CDR3 is CSVAGGGQGNQPQHF. In nucleotides, the CDR3 is TGCAGTGTTGCAGGGGGCGGGCAAGGCAATCAGCCCCAGCATTTT.

The chain uses TRBV6-2 or TRBV6-3 and TRBJ2-5; D is undetermined. Per germline, CDR1 MNHEY and CDR2 SVGEGT. This CDR3 contains 13 residues. V was clipped by 6 bases and J by 5 bases, with 13 bases between them. CDR3 coding DNA: TGTGCCAGCAGCCCCGTAGAGGCGGAGACCCAGTACTTC. Translating it yields CASSPVEAETQYF.

The gene calls are TRBV6-1 and TRBJ1-6; D is ambiguous. Germline V gene lookup returns CDR1 MNHNS and CDR2 SASEGT. This CDR3 comprises 14 residues. Trimming cost V 4 bases and J 4 bases, with 8 bases left between them. The CDR3 DNA sequence: TGTGCCAGCAGTGCTGGCCCGTATAATTCACCCCTCCACTTT. Translation: CASSAGPYNSPLHF.

V and J are TRBV4-2 and TRBJ2-2; TRBD2 agrees at 7 bases. CDR3 size: 15 residues. Per germline, CDR1 LGHNA and CDR2 YNFKEQ. V gave up 1 base and J gave up 6 bases; unmatched junction bases: 5. DNA of the CDR3: TGTGCCAGCAGCCAAGCGGGGGGTCTTCCCGGGGAGCTGTTTTTT. It yields the protein CASSQAGGLPGELFF.

The V gene is TRBV2, the J gene TRBJ2-7; 8 nucleotides align to TRBD2. The CDR3 is 12 amino acids. V shed 3 bases and J 9 bases; nucleotides not matched to a gene: 4. Germline V gene data show CDR1 as SNHLY and CDR2 as FYNNEI. The CDR3 DNA follows: TGTGCCAGCAGTGACGACAGCGGGAGGCAGTACTTC. Residues: CASSDDSGRQYF.

V is TRBV6-5 and J is TRBJ2-1; TRBD1 matches 7 bases. The V gene's germline CDR1 is MNHEY and CDR2 SVGAGI. This CDR3 is built from 14 residues. V dropped 5 bases and J dropped 8; count of bases not matched to a gene: 9. CDR3 in DNA: TGTGCCAGCAGTCCAAGGGGGCCCGAGGATGAGCAGTTCTTC. Encoded protein: CASSPRGPEDEQFF.

CDR3 sequence (DNA): TGTGCCAGCAGTGAGTTGCGTACCGGGGAGCTGTTTTTT. It translates to CASSELRTGELFF. The chain employs TRBV2 and TRBJ2-2, with D uncertain. Germline V gene lookup returns CDR1 SNHLY and CDR2 FYNNEI. The CDR3 has 13 amino acids. V gave up 3 bases and J gave up 5 bases, with 7 bases separating them.

CDR3 DNA sequence: TGCAGTGCTATCGGACAGCCCGCCGTTGAGCAGTTCTTC. Amino acid sequence: CSAIGQPAVEQFF. This rearrangement joins TRBV20-1 to TRBJ2-1; D is possibly TRBD1 (6 bases). Germline V gives CDR1 DFQATT, CDR2 SNEGSKA (reference sequence). The length of the CDR3 is 13 residues. V was trimmed by 4 bases and J by 9 bases, leaving 16 bases between them.

The rearrangement links TRBV27 to TRBJ1-1; D is possibly TRBD1 (5 bases). The CDR3 has 14 amino acids. Germline CDR1 and CDR2: MNHEY and SMNVEV (reference sequence). V lost 8 bases, J lost 5 bases, and 18 bases lay in between. CDR3 amino acids: CASSGWGGGTEAFF. As DNA, the CDR3 is TGTGCCAGCTCCGGCTGGGGGGGTGGGACTGAAGCTTTCTTT.